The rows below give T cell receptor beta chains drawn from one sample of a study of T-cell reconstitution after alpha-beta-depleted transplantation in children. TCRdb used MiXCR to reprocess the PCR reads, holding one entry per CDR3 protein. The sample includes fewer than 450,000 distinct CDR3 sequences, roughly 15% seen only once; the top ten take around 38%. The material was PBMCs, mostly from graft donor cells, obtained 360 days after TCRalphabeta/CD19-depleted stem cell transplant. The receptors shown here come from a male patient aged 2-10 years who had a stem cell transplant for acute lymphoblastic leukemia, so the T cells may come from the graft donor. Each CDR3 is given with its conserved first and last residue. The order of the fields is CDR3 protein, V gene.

CDR3aa: CASSLGDRVPFLAKNIQYF
v_gene: TRBV5-6

CDR3aa: CASSFRGSSGNTIYF
v_gene: TRBV11-2

CDR3aa: CASSQARGEDGYTF
v_gene: TRBV4-1

CDR3aa: CATSRAHTDTQYF
v_gene: TRBV15

CDR3aa: CASSAQAGVVDTQYF
v_gene: TRBV9

CDR3aa: CSARRAGGPLTDTQYF
v_gene: TRBV20-1

CDR3aa: CASSQGNGELFF
v_gene: TRBV12-3/TRBV12-4

CDR3aa: CSANIFAGGSRTDTQYF
v_gene: TRBV20-1

CDR3aa: CASRTSGRPNEQFF
v_gene: TRBV27

CDR3aa: CASSFGQPGYNEQFF
v_gene: TRBV12-3/TRBV12-4